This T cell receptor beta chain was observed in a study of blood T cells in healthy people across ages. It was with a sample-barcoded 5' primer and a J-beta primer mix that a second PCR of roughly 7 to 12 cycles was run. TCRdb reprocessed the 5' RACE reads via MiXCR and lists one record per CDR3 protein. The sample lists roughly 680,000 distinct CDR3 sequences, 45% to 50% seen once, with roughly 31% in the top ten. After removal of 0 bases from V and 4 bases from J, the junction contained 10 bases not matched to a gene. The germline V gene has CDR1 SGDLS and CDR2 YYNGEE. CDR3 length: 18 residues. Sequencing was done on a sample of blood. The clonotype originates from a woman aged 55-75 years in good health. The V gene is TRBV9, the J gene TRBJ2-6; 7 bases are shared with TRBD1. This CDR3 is CASSVDRTGVSGANVLTF. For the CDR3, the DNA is TGTGCCAGCAGCGTAGATCGAACAGGGGTTTCGGGGGCCAACGTCCTGACTTTC.